This T cell receptor beta chain was captured in a study of cytomegalovirus exposure and HLA in healthy donors. Generated by immunoSEQ multiplex PCR, the TCRdb table keeps only in-frame clones and is missing some. Altogether some 85,000 clones are present, about 96% being singletons, with the ten largest covering about 1.3%. Germline lookup yields CDR1 MNHEY and CDR2 SVGAGI. V lost 2 bases and J lost 8; bases outside the gene matches: 14. The length of the CDR3 is 16 residues. This chain connects TRBV6-5 to TRBJ1-2; 7 bases match TRBD1. Sequences were obtained from PBMCs. This clonotype was sampled from a woman aged 18-35 years in good health and CMV-seronegative. The CDR3 spells CASSYTGDILLKGYTF. DNA for the CDR3: TGTGCCAGCAGTTACACAGGGGACATCCTTCTTAAAGGCTACACCTTC.